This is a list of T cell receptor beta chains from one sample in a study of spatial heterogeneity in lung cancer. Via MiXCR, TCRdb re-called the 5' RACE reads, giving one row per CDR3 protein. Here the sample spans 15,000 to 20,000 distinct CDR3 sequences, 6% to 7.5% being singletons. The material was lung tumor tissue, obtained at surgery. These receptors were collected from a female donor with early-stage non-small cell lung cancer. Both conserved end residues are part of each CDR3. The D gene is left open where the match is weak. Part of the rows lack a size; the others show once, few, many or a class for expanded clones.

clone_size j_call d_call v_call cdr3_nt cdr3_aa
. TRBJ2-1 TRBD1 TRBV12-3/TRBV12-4 TGTGCCAGCAGTCAGGGGACAGGGGAAGGGGACAATGAGCAGTTCTTC CASSQGTGEGDNEQFF
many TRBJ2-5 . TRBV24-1 TGTGCCACCAGCGCACAGGGAGGAGAGACCCAGTACTTC CATSAQGGETQYF
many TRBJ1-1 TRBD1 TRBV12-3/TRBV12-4 TGTGCCAGCAGATGGGACAGGGACTACACTGAAGCTTTCTTT CASRWDRDYTEAFF
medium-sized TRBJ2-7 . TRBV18 TGTGCCAGCTCACCCGAATTAGACTACGAGCAGTACTTC CASSPELDYEQYF
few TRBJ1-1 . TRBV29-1 TGCAGCGTTGAAAGGCAGAACACTGAAGCTTTCTTT CSVERQNTEAFF
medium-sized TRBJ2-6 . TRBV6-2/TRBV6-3 TGTGCCAGCAGTTATGGCAGGCTCTCTGGGGCCAACGTCCTGACTTTC CASSYGRLSGANVLTF
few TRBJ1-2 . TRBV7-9 TGTGCCAGCAGCTTAGCTGTCTCGGGAGGCTACACCTTC CASSLAVSGGYTF
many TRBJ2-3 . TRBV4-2 TGTGCCAGCACTTCGGACCCCACAGATACGCAGTATTTT CASTSDPTDTQYF
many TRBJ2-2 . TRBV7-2 TGTGCCAGCAGCCATCGCTTTGGGGGGCGCACCGGGGAGCTGTTTTTT CASSHRFGGRTGELFF
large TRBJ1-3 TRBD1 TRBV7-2 TGTGCCAGCAGCCCGGACAGGGCGAGCTCTGGAAACACCATATATTTT CASSPDRASSGNTIYF
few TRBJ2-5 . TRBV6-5 TGTGCCAGCAGTTACTCAGGCGGGACCCAGTACTTC CASSYSGGTQYF
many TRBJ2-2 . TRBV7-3 TGTGCCAGCAGCTTATCGGCCGTCAACACCGGGGAGCTGTTTTTT CASSLSAVNTGELFF
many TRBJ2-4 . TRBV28 TGTGCCAGCAGCTACCCCGCAGGGGTGGGGGACATTCAGTACTTC CASSYPAGVGDIQYF
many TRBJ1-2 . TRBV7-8 TGTGCCAGCAGCTTCGGGACTGACTATGGCTACACCTTC CASSFGTDYGYTF
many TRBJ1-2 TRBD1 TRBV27 TGTGCCAGCAGTCCTCAGCTAACAGGGGTTGGCTACACCTTC CASSPQLTGVGYTF
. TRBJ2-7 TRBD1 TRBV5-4 TGTGCCAGCAGCGAGGGACAGGGGCGATACGAGCAGTACTTC CASSEGQGRYEQYF
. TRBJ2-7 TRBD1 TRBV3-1 TGTGCCAGCAGCCTTCGGACAGGGGGCTCCTACGAGCAGTACTTC CASSLRTGGSYEQYF
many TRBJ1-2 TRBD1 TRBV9 TGTGCCAGCAGCGCAAACAGGGGGAGGTACGGCTATGGCTACACCTTC CASSANRGRYGYGYTF
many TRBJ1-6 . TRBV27 TGTGCCAGCAGTTTGCGCAGGGTTGATTCACCCCTCCACTTT CASSLRRVDSPLHF
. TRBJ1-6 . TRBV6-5 TGTGCCAGCAGTTACTCACAGGGATTGGAATCACCCCTCCACTTT CASSYSQGLESPLHF
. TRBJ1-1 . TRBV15 TGTGCCACCAGCAGAGATAGGACGGGCAGCACTGAAGCTTTCTTT CATSRDRTGSTEAFF
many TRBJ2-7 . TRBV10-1 TGCGCCAGCAGAAGACAGTCCCCCTACGAGCAGTACTTC CASRRQSPYEQYF
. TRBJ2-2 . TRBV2 TGTGCCAGCAGTTCCTACACCGGGGAGCTGTTTTTT CASSSYTGELFF
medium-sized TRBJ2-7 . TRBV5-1 TGCGCCAGCAGCCTTTCGTCCTACGAGCAGTACTTC CASSLSSYEQYF
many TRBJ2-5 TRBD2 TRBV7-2 TGTGCCAGCAGCCCTGGGACTAGCGTTCAAGAGACCCAGTACTTC CASSPGTSVQETQYF
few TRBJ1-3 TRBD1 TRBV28 TGTGCCAGCAGTTTCGTCCGCGGGACAGGAGGAAGGAACACCATATATTTT CASSFVRGTGGRNTIYF
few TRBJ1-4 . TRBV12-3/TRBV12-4 TGTGCCAGCAGAAGGGTGTCTAATGAAAAACTGTTTTTT CASRRVSNEKLFF
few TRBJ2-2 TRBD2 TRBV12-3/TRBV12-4 TGTGCCAGCCGCAGGGGGACTAGCGGGACCGGGGAGCTGTTTTTT CASRRGTSGTGELFF
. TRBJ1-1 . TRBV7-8 TGTGCCAGCAGCGAACCGGGACTTGGGGAGAGGACTGAAGCTTTCTTT CASSEPGLGERTEAFF
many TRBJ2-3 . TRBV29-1 TGCAGCGTCACCGGTGACCTCACAGATACGCAGTATTTT CSVTGDLTDTQYF
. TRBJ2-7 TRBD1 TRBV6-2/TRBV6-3 TGTGCCAGCAGTTTTACCCCGGGACAGGTACGGGACGAGCAGTACTTC CASSFTPGQVRDEQYF
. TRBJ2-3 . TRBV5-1 TGCGCCAGCAGCTTGGAGGGATTGACAGATACGCAGTATTTT CASSLEGLTDTQYF
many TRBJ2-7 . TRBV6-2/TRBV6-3 TGTGCCAGCGGCCGGACTGGGACCTACGAGCAGTACTTC CASGRTGTYEQYF
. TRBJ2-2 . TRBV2 TGTGCCAGCCAGAGACAGGGAGGCACCGGGGAGCTGTTTTTT CASQRQGGTGELFF
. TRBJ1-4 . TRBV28 TGTGCCAGCAGTTCGACAACAACTAATGAAAAACTGTTTTTT CASSSTTTNEKLFF
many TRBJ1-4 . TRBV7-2 TGTGCCAGCAGCTCCGCCCCTACAGGGCCTGCAACTAATGAAAAACTGTTTTTT CASSSAPTGPATNEKLFF
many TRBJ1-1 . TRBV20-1 TGCAGTGCTAGAAACAGGGTGGTGAACACTGAAGCTTTCTTT CSARNRVVNTEAFF
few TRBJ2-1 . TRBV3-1 TGTGCCAGCAGCCAAGATGGGGTCAGTCTAACCCCCCGGGGCAATGAGCAGTTCTTC CASSQDGVSLTPRGNEQFF
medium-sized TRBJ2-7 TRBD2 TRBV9 TGTGCCAGCAGCCTTAGCGGGGGGATCGAGCAGTACTTC CASSLSGGIEQYF
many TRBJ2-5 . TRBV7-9 TGTGCCAGCAGCCGCCGCTCGGGTGGCCAACAAGAGACCCAGTACTTC CASSRRSGGQQETQYF
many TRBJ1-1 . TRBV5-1 TGCGCCAGCAGCTTGGACGCTGAAGCTTTCTTT CASSLDAEAFF
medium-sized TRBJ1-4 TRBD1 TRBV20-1 TGCAGTGCTACAGACAGGGGTAATGAAAAACTGTTTTTT CSATDRGNEKLFF
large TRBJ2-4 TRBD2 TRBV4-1 TGCGCCAGCAGCCAAGAGGCGGGGGGGCCTGCCATTCAGTACTTC CASSQEAGGPAIQYF
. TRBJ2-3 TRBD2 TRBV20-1 TGCAGTGCTCCAGCGGGACCTACGGGCACAGATACGCAGTATTTT CSAPAGPTGTDTQYF
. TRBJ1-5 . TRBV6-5 TGTGCCAGCAGTTACTCGGGGCAGAGCAATCAGCCCCAGCATTTT CASSYSGQSNQPQHF
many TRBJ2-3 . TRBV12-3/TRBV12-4 TGTGCCAGCACCCCGGACGCCGGTGATACGCAGTATTTT CASTPDAGDTQYF